This T cell receptor (beta chain) was recorded in a study of CD8 T cells in Susac syndrome. With random hexamers, about 0.45 to 1 ug RNA was reverse transcribed. immunoSEQ multiplex PCR amplified TCR beta CDR3 across 54 Vbeta, 13 Jbeta. TCRdb fed the immunoSEQ multiplex PCR reads into MiXCR, producing one record per CDR3 protein. The sample contains hundreds of thousands of distinct CDR3 sequences, around 95% of which appear only once. In the multiple sclerosis control group, patients were treatment-naive and had stable or active relapsing-remitting disease. In contrast to the negatively isolated CD8+ and CD4+ T cells, TEMRA cells were FACS-enriched. This clonotype originated in a human donor with multiple sclerosis. The sequencing sample was made of CD4+ T cells from PBMCs.

CDR3 amino acids: CASSPSSGGVYEQYF. The CDR3 DNA follows: TGTGCCAGCAGTCCGTCTAGCGGGGGGGTCTACGAGCAGTACTTC. The V call is TRBV28, the J call TRBJ2-7, with TRBD2 identical over 12 bases. The J segment lost 3 bases and the V segment lost 5 bases, leaving 5 bases of the junction unmatched. Germline V gene lookup returns CDR1 MDHEN and CDR2 SYDVKM. The CDR3 has 15 amino acids.